These 19 T cell receptor beta chains came from one sample sequenced in a study of T cells in women clearing cervical HPV infection. Here immunoSEQ multiplex PCR was the method, and the copy in TCRdb shows in-frame clones only, minus some. This table lists around 44,000 clones. Material for sequencing was blood buffy coat. Source of these receptors: a woman aged 18 to 75 with a cervical HPV16 infection that either progressed to CIN3+ or cleared (not recorded which).

On this clone itself: The CDR3 is cut off 3 residues early in the read; its end comes from the germline J gene. The chain couples TRBV7-7 to TRBJ1-5, with 10 positions matching TRBD1. V trimming: 5 bases; J trimming: 4 bases; junction bases outside the gene matches: 8. Germline V CDR1 and CDR2: SSHAT, FNYEAQ (reference sequence). The length of the CDR3 is 16 residues. This CDR3 is CASSPKDRGPNQPQHF. Partial CDR3 DNA: TGTGCCAGCAGCCCAAAAGACAGGGGGCCAAATCAGCCC.

As to this clone: The read halts 3 residues ahead of the CDR3 end, with the missing end drawn from the germline J gene. This rearrangement joins TRBV3-1 (or the pseudogene TRBV3-2) to TRBJ1-2; 7 nucleotides line up with TRBD1. This CDR3 is built from 14 residues. Germline CDR1 is LGHDT and CDR2 is YNNKEL (reference sequence). With V trimmed by 0 bases and J by 7 bases, 5 bases remained unmatched. The CDR3 DNA, read in part, is TGTGCCAGCAGCCAAGATGGGACAGTTGGTGGC. Translation: CASSQDGTVGG. The full CDR3 protein is CASSQDGTVGGYTF.

As for this clone: The missing CDR3 end, 3 residues past where the read stops, is filled in from the germline J gene. The V gene is TRBV28, the J gene TRBJ2-7; D not resolved. This CDR3 has 12 amino acids. Trimming pared 4 bases from V and 3 bases from J, leaving 7 bases between. Germline V gene data show CDR1 as MDHEN and CDR2 as SYDVKM. The sequenced part of the CDR3 DNA is TGTGCCAGCAGTTCCTTCAGCTACGAG. This gives the protein CASSSFSYE. The CDR3 in its entirety is CASSSFSYEQYF.

Comment on this clone: The read ends 3 residues early relative to the CDR3; the germline J gene fills the gap. The chain joins TRBV5-6 to TRBJ1-1; a possible D gene is TRBD1 (6 bases). This CDR3 has 15 amino acids. Germline V lookup: CDR1 SGHDT, CDR2 YYEEEE. The V end was cut by 0 bases, the J end by 4 bases, with 13 bases between. CDR3 in amino acids: CASSLDEIQGTEAFF. Incomplete CDR3 DNA: TGTGCCAGCAGCTTGGACGAGATACAGGGCACTGAA.

Comment on this clone: The CDR3 end falls 3 residues outside the read, so it is completed with the germline J gene. The chain carries TRBV19 and TRBJ1-1, with no clear D. Germline V lookup: CDR1 LNHDA, CDR2 SQIVND (reference sequence). The V and J ends lost 10 bases and 1 base respectively, with 7 bases between them. The CDR3 spans 11 residues. CDR3 protein: CATEGNTEAFF. Incomplete CDR3 DNA: TGTGCCACAGAAGGGAACACTGAA.

A remark on this clone: With the read ending 3 residues before the CDR3 end, the germline J gene is used to fill in that end. The chain is built from TRBV18 and TRBJ1-1; the D gene is possibly TRBD1 (6 bases). Trimming pared 0 bases from V and 6 bases from J, leaving 20 bases between. CDR3 length equals 17 residues. The germline CDR1 and CDR2 sequences are KGHSH and LQKENI. CDR3 bases read: TGTGCCAGCTCACCACCAACTTACAGGGATCTAGGCGCTGAA. It translates to CASSPPTYRDLGAE. The CDR3, in full, reads CASSPPTYRDLGAEAFF.

Details on this clone: The read stops 3 residues short of the end of the CDR3; the missing end is completed from the germline J gene. This sequence joins TRBV18 and TRBJ2-1; 8 bases line up with TRBD1. The CDR3 contains 15 residues. Germline V CDR1 and CDR2: KGHSH, LQKENI. Trimming removed 3 bases from V and 8 bases from J; junction bases left unmatched: 9. The sequenced CDR3 bases are TGTGCCAGCTCACCTACGGGACAGGCTATGGATGAG. Its translation is CASSPTGQAMDE. The entire CDR3 reads CASSPTGQAMDEQFF.

Concerning this clone: The read gets to within 3 residues of the CDR3 end, and the germline J gene fills in the rest. This chain joins TRBV4-1 and TRBJ2-1, with D perhaps matching TRBD2 (6 bases). Germline values: CDR1 MGHRA, CDR2 YSYEKL. This CDR3 contains 16 residues. Between the trimmed V and J ends, which lost 4 bases and 4 bases, there was a span of 17 bases. CDR3 sequence reads: CASSPSPRGLYNEQFF. The part of the CDR3 DNA that was read is TGCGCCAGCAGCCCGTCCCCGCGGGGATTATACAATGAG.

Of note for this clone: Coverage ceases 3 residues before the CDR3 finishes, and the germline J gene fills in the end. The rearrangement uses TRBV10-3 and TRBJ2-1, with TRBD1 matching 7 bases. Looked up from germline, CDR1 is ENHRY and CDR2 is SYGVKD. With V trimmed by 0 bases and J by 5 bases, 7 bases remained unmatched. The CDR3 runs to 16 residues. The covered CDR3 bases are TGTGCCATCAGTGAGTCGGTAAAGGGGGCGGACAATGAG. Its protein is CAISESVKGADNE. The entire CDR3 reads CAISESVKGADNEQFF.

In terms of frequency, this clone is medium-sized. The read is 3 residues too short to cover the CDR3 end, so that end is filled in from the germline J gene. This chain connects TRBV6-2 or TRBV6-3 to TRBJ2-5; the D gene is possibly TRBD1 (5 bases). This CDR3 spans 16 amino acids. The V gene's germline CDR1 is MNHEY and CDR2 SVGEGT. Trimming took 2 bases from V and 2 from J, leaving 15 bases between them. The sequenced part of the CDR3 DNA is TGTGCCAGCAGTTACCTCCTTACAGGACCACAAGAGACC. Translation: CASSYLLTGPQET. The entire CDR3 protein is CASSYLLTGPQETQYF.

About this clone itself: The CDR3 extends 3 residues past the end of the read, so its final part is completed from the germline J gene. This rearrangement joins TRBV2 to TRBJ2-7, with TRBD2 identical over 13 bases. CDR3 length: 17 residues. The germline gives CDR1 SNHLY, CDR2 FYNNEI. The ends lost 4 bases at V and 0 bases at J; junction bases unmatched: 6. The covered CDR3 bases are TGTGCCAGCAGTGGCCAGGGACTAGCGGGGAGCTCCTACGAG. This translates into CASSGQGLAGSSYE. The entire CDR3 reads CASSGQGLAGSSYEQYF.

Comments on this clone: The CDR3 goes on 3 residues after the read ends, and that part is filled in from the germline J gene. The V and J genes are TRBV5-1 and TRBJ2-3, with D perhaps matching TRBD1 (6 bases). V lost 0 bases and J lost 0, with 11 bases in between. This CDR3 contains 16 residues. The germline V gene has CDR1 SGHRS and CDR2 YFSETQ. Incomplete CDR3 DNA: TGCGCCAGCAGCTTGGAGACAGGTCCTAGCACAGATACG. It yields the protein CASSLETGPSTDT. The full CDR3 reads CASSLETGPSTDTQYF.

On this clone: The read terminates 3 residues before the CDR3 end, so the remaining end is supplied by the germline J gene. The rearrangement uses TRBV29-1 and TRBJ2-5; 8 bases fit TRBD1. The V segment lost 6 bases and the J segment 5 bases; nucleotides outside the gene matches: 8. There are 13 residues in the CDR3. CDR1 and CDR2 (germline): SQVTM, ANQGSEA. The CDR3 protein is CSVADRVRETQYF. Incomplete CDR3 DNA: TGCAGCGTCGCGGACAGGGTACGGGAGACC.

Concerning this clone itself: The CDR3 end lies 3 residues beyond the end of the read and is filled in from the germline J gene. The chain couples TRBV19 to TRBJ1-1; tentatively, D is TRBD1 (6 bases). Germline V gene sequence: CDR1 LNHDA, CDR2 SQIVND (reference sequence). CDR3 length: 13 residues. Trimming removed 10 bases from V and 0 bases from J, with 12 bases in between. The CDR3 bases that were read are TGTGCCACTATACAGGGTATGAACACTGAA. As protein: CATIQGMNTE. The whole CDR3 sequence reads CATIQGMNTEAFF.

Turning to this clone: With the read ending 3 residues before the CDR3 end, the germline J gene is used to fill in that end. This chain uses TRBV28 with TRBJ1-6; D not resolved. From germline, CDR1 is MDHEN and CDR2 SYDVKM. The CDR3 is 15 amino acids. V lost 10 bases and J 6 bases, leaving 19 bases between the germline ends. CDR3 DNA (partial): TGTGCCATCTCACCCCCTCGGGGTTCTAATTCACCC. Residues: CAISPPRGSNSP. The whole CDR3 protein reads CAISPPRGSNSPLHF.

Partial CDR3 DNA: TGTGCCAGCAGTGCCCCGACAGGGGAGGGTTCACCC. This encodes CASSAPTGEGSP. The whole CDR3 region reads CASSAPTGEGSPLHF. The chain has TRBV6-1 and TRBJ1-6; 8 bases are a match to TRBD1. The read ends 3 residues shy of where the CDR3 ends; the end is completed using the germline J gene. There are 15 residues in the CDR3. Trimming removed 4 bases from V and 9 bases from J; junction bases left unmatched: 8. Germline CDR1 and CDR2: MNHNS and SASEGT.

This clone is called medium-sized based on its frequency. Read data end 3 residues before the CDR3 end; the end is taken from the germline J gene. The genes are TRBV7-6 and TRBJ1-1, with D unresolved. Trimming left V 1 base short and J 3 bases short, with 12 bases between. The CDR3 spans 15 residues. Germline V gives CDR1 SGHVS, CDR2 FNYEAQ. The CDR3 reads CASSLGRVGYTEAFF. The covered CDR3 bases are TGTGCCAGCAGCTTAGGGAGGGTAGGGTACACTGAA.

A note on this clone: Coverage ceases 3 residues before the CDR3 finishes, and the germline J gene fills in the end. The chain joins TRBV29-1 to TRBJ2-1, with D tentatively TRBD2 (5 bases). V lost 8 bases, J lost 6 bases, and 17 bases lay in between. Germline assignment: CDR1 SQVTM and CDR2 ANQGSEA. The CDR3 is 13 residues long. The CDR3 protein is CSKTSGFGNEQFF. Incomplete CDR3 DNA: TGCAGCAAAACGAGCGGTTTCGGCAATGAG.

Worth noting for this clone: The missing CDR3 end, 3 residues past where the read stops, is filled in from the germline J gene. The chain is built from TRBV13 and TRBJ2-5; possible D gene TRBD1, 6 bases. The CDR3 has 14 amino acids. Looked up from germline, CDR1 is PRHDT and CDR2 is FYEKMQ (reference sequence). The V end lost 4 bases, the J end lost 1 base, and 10 bases lay between the germline ends. The covered CDR3 bases are TGTGCCAGCAGCTCCAGGGGACCCCAAGAGACC. Translated, it gives CASSSRGPQET. The entire CDR3 protein is CASSSRGPQETQYF.